The TCR beta chain described here comes from a study of T cell responses to AZD1222 COVID-19 vaccine. About the research overall: Both about-4-week and about-12-week second-dose recipients were combined. Study-level results: Targeting of unmutated variant regions was reportedly seen in nearly half of spike-specific TCRs. Donors skewed white British and female; clonal diversity was possibly underestimated. Dominant CD4 TCR responses targeted spike regions 160-218 and 743-854.

Trimming cost V 1 base and J 7 bases, with 7 bases left between them. CDR1 is SQVTM and CDR2 is ANQGSEA in the germline V gene. The CDR3 loop spans 11 amino acids. Details on this clone: As yet, its antigen is unknown.

Method: immunoSEQ multiplex PCR; TCRdb's copy keeps in-frame clones and lacks some. The sample carries around 100,000 clones, 80% to 90% recorded once. The rearrangement joins TRBV29-1 to TRBJ1-1; D unresolved. The source material was peripheral blood, sampled on day 0 of AZD1222 vaccination. This TCR was sampled from an adult in good health. CDR3 region: CSVEGTVEAFF. The CDR3 DNA reads as TGCAGCGTTGAAGGGACCGTTGAAGCTTTCTTT.